The entry below describes one T cell receptor (beta chain). The source of the sample is a study of blood T cell repertoires in COVID-19. Study at large: PBMCs, B-cell-depleted T cells, or T cells provided the cDNA or gDNA that made up the material.

Original handling: Quantification of nucleated cells was approximated via reference gene primer amplification. Libraries were prepared by immunoSEQ multiplex PCR; TCRdb keeps only in-frame clonotypes and omits some of them. The D gene and trimming were derived from the DNA, and the V and J assignments and clone size from that table. There are around 78,000 clones in the sample; about nine tenths occur only once, and around 9.9% lies in the top ten. This CDR3 has 15 amino acids. CDR1 and CDR2 (germline): DFQATT, SNEGSKA (reference sequence). Trimming left V 3 bases short and J 1 base short, with 15 bases between.

This TCR came from a man in his sixties or seventies with active or convalescent COVID-19. The chain recombines TRBV20-1 with TRBJ1-1; D is unresolved. Specimen: peripheral blood. The DNA of the CDR3 is TGCAGTGCTAGTTCTGTTGGACTCCGGAACACTGAAGCTTTCTTT. Protein: CSASSVGLRNTEAFF.